These 6 T cell receptor beta chains share one sample of origin, sequenced in a study of beta chain features in type 1 diabetes. The investigators reverse transcribed all of the isolated RNA, so they sequenced expressed TCRB transcripts. TCRdb keeps only in-frame clones here, not all; method: immunoSEQ multiplex PCR. The data contain 680,000 or so clones, around 16% of them singletons. The source material was naive CD4+ T cells from blood. These receptors came from a man aged 18 to 29 in good health.

This chain joins TRBV5-4 and TRBJ2-7; the match to TRBD2 covers 9 bases. Germline CDR1 SGHNT, CDR2 YYREEE (reference sequence). Trimming took 4 bases from V and 4 from J; bases not matched to a gene: 15. The CDR3 contains 17 residues. CDR3 nucleotides: TGTGCCAGCAGCCCCCGTGGTAGCGGGAGAGAGGGATACGAGCAGTACTTC. Protein sequence: CASSPRGSGREGYEQYF. Filled out from reference TRBV5-4 and TRBJ2-7, the complete variable domain reads ETGVTQSPTHLIKTRGQQVTLRCSSQSGHNTVSWYQQALGQGPQFIFQYYREEENGRGNFPPRFSGLQFPNYSSELNVNALELDDSALYLCASSPRGSGREGYEQYFGPGTRLTVT.

The chain has TRBV5-1 and TRBJ2-5; D is perhaps TRBD2 (5 bases). The CDR3 contains 16 residues. V lost 3 bases and J lost 4, with 19 bases in between. Germline loops: CDR1 SGHRS, CDR2 YFSETQ. The DNA for the CDR3 is TGCGCCAGCAGCTCGCTACGGACCGGGAAGAGAGAGACCCAGTACTTC. Encoded protein: CASSSLRTGKRETQYF.

The CDR3 reads CASSPLRSSGGDTDTQYF. DNA for the CDR3: TGTGCCAGCAGCCCTCTACGGTCTAGCGGGGGGGACACAGATACGCAGTATTTT. The chain carries TRBV4-2 and TRBJ2-3; 12 bases match TRBD2. This CDR3 region has 18 residues. V shed 4 bases and J 2 bases; nucleotides not matched to a gene: 10. Germline-derived CDR1 and CDR2 are LGHNA and YNFKEQ.

This clone occurred a few times. The chain combines TRBV5-1 with TRBJ2-3; D gene ambiguous. The V end lost 4 bases, the J end lost 9 bases, and 15 bases lay between the germline ends. Germline loops: CDR1 SGHRS, CDR2 YFSETQ. This CDR3 contains 13 residues. The CDR3 loop reads CASSLQGIETQYF. The CDR3 nucleotides are TGCGCCAGCAGCCTACAAGGGATTGAGACGCAGTATTTT.

This clone has just a few counts. The rearrangement uses TRBV6-5 and TRBJ2-7; either TRBD1 or TRBD2 may fit D (6 bases each). The CDR3 runs to 12 residues. The V gene's germline CDR1 is MNHEY and CDR2 SVGAGI. Trimming took 6 bases from V and 5 from J, leaving 11 bases between them. The CDR3 DNA sequence: TGTGCCAGCAGCGCCGGGGGCAACGAGCAGTACTTC. Its translation: CASSAGGNEQYF.

This clone occurred a few times. This chain links TRBV7-9 with TRBJ2-7, with 7 bases fitting TRBD1. CDR3 length equals 12 residues. Germline assignment: CDR1 SEHNR and CDR2 FQNEAQ (reference sequence). Trimming at V came to 0 bases and at J to 13 bases, leaving 6 bases not matched to a gene. As DNA, the CDR3 is TGTGCCAGCAGCTTAGCGCCGGGACAGACCTACTTC. Encoded protein: CASSLAPGQTYF.